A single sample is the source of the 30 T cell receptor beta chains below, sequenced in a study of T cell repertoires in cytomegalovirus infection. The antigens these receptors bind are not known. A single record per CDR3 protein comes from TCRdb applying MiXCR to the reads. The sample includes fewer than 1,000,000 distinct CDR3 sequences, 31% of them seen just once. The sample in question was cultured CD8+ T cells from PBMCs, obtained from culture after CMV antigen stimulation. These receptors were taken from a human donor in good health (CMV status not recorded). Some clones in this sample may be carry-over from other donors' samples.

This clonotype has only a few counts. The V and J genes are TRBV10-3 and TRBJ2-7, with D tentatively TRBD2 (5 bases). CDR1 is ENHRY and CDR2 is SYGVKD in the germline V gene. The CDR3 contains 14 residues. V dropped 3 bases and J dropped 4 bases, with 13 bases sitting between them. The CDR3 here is CAISDPDSGYEQYV. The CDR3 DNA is TGTGCCATCAGTGACCCAGACTCGGGGTACGAGCAGTACGTC.

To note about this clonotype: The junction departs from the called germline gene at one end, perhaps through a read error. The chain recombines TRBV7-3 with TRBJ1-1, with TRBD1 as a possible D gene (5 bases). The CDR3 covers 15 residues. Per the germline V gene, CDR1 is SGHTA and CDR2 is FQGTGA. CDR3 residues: CASGFLREANTEAFF. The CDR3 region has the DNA TGTGCCAGCGGCTTTCTCAGGGAGGCGAACACTGAAGCTTTCTTT.

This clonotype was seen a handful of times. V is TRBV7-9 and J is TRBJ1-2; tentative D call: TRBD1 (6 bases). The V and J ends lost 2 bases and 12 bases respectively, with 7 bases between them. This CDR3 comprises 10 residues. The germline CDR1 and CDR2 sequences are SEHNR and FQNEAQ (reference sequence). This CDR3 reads CASSLSGDTF. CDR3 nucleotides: TGTGCCAGCAGCTTATCAGGGGACACCTTC.

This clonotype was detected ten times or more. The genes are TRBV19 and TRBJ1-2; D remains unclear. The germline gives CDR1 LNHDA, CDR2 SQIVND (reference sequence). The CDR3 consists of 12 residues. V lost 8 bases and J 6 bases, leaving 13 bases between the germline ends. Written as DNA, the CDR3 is TGTGCCAGTCGGTCCCCGGGTAATGGCTACACCTTC. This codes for CASRSPGNGYTF. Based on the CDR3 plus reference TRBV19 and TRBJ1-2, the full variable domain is DGGITQSPKYLFRKEGQNVTLSCEQNLNHDAMYWYRQDPGQGLRLIYYSQIVNDFQKGDIAEGYSVSREKKESFPLTVTSAQKNPTAFYLCASRSPGNGYTFGSGTRLTVV.

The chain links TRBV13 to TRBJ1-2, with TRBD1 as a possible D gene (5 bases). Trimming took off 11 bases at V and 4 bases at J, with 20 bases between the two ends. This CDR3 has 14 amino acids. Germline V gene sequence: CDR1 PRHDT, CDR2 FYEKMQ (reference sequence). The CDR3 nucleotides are TGTGCCGTCCGGGGGGAAGCAACAAGCTATGGCTACACCTTC. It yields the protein CAVRGEATSYGYTF.

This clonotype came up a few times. For the CDR3, the DNA is TGTGCCAGCATAGGGGGGACATACAATGAGCAGTTCTTC. It yields the protein CASIGGTYNEQFF. The chain couples TRBV6-2 or TRBV6-3 to TRBJ2-1; D is possibly TRBD1 or TRBD2 (6 bases each). The germline V gene has CDR1 MNHEY and CDR2 SVGEGT. Deletions cut 7 bases from V and 4 bases from J, with 11 bases between. The CDR3 is 13 amino acids.

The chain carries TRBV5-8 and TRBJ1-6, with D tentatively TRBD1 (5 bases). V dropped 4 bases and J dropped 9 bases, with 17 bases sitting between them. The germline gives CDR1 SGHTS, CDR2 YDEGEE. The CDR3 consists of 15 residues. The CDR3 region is CASSPGTGPVSPLHF. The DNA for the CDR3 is TGTGCCAGCAGCCCAGGGACGGGCCCCGTTTCACCCCTCCACTTT.

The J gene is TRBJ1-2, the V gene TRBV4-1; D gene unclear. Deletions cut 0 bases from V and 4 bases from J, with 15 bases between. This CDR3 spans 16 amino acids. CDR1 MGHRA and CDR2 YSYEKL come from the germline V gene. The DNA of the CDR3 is TGCGCCAGCAGCCAAGAAGATCTAGGAGTACCCTATGGCTACACCTTC. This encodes CASSQEDLGVPYGYTF.

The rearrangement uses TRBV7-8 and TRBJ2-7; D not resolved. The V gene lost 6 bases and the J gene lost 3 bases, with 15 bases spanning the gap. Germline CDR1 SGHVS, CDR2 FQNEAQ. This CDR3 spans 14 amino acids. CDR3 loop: CASSRHLQSYEQYF. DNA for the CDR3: TGTGCCAGCAGTCGACACCTCCAAAGCTACGAGCAGTACTTC.

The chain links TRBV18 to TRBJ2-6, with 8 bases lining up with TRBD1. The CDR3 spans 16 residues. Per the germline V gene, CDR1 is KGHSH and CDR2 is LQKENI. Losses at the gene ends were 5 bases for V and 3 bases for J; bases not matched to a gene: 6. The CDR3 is CASSTDRGRGANVLTF. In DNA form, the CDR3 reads TGTGCCAGCTCAACTGACAGGGGACGTGGGGCCAACGTCCTGACTTTC.

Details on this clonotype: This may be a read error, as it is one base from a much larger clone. This CDR3 reads CASDEELSGNTIYF. The CDR3 bases are TGTGCCAGCGACGAAGAACTGTCTGGAAACACCATATATTTT. V and J are TRBV7-8 and TRBJ1-3; D is unresolved. Germline V lookup: CDR1 SGHVS, CDR2 FQNEAQ. V was pared by 8 bases and J by 1 base, with 12 bases between. The CDR3 length is 14 residues.

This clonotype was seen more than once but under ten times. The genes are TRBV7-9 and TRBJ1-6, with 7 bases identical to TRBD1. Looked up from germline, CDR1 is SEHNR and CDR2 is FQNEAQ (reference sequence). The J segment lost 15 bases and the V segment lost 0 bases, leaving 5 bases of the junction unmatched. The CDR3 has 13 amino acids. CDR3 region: CASSLAGQNDLHF. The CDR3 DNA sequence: TGTGCCAGCAGCTTAGCGGGACAGAATGACCTCCACTTT.

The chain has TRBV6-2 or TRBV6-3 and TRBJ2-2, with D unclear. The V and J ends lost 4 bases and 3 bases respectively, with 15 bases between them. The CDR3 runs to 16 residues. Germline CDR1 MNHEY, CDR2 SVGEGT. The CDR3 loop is CASSSDPGLYTGELFF. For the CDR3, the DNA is TGTGCCAGCAGTTCCGACCCGGGTTTGTACACCGGGGAGCTGTTTTTT.

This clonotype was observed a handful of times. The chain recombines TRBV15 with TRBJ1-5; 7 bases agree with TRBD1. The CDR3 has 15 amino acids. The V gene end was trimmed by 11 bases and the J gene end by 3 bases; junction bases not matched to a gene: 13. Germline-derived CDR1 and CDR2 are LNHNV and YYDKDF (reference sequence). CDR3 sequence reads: CALMGDTGDNQPQHF. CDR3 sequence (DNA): TGTGCCTTAATGGGGGACACAGGGGACAATCAGCCCCAGCATTTT.

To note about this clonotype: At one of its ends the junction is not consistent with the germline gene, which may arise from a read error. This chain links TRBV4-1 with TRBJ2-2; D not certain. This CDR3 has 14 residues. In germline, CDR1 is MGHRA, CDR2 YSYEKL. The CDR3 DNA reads TGCGCCAGCAGCAAAGAAGCCGACACCGGGGAGCTGTTTTTT. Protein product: CASSKEADTGELFF.

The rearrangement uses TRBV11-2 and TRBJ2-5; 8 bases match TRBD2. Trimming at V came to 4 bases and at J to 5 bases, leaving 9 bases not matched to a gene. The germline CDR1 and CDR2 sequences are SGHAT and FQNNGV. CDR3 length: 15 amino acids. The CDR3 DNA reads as TGTGCCAGCAGCTCTGTCCCGGGGGGGCAGGAGACCCAGTACTTC. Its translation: CASSSVPGGQETQYF.

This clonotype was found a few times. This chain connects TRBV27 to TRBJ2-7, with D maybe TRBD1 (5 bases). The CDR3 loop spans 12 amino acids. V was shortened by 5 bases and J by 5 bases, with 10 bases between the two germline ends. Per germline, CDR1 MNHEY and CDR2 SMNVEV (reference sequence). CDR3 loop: CASSQSGNEQYF. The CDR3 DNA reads TGTGCCAGCAGTCAGTCAGGGAACGAGCAGTACTTC.

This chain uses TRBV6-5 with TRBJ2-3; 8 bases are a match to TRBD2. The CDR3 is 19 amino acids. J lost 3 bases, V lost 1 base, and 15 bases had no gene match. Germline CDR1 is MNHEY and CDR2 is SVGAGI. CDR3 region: CASSYFRVPAGANTDTQYF. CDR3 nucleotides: TGTGCCAGCAGTTACTTCAGGGTGCCAGCGGGGGCCAATACAGATACGCAGTATTTT.

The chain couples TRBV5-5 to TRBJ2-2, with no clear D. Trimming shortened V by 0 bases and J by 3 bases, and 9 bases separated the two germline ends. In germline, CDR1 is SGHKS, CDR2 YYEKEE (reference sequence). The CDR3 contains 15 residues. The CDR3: CASSLATSDTGELFF. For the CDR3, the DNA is TGTGCCAGCAGCTTGGCCACGTCGGACACCGGGGAGCTGTTTTTT.

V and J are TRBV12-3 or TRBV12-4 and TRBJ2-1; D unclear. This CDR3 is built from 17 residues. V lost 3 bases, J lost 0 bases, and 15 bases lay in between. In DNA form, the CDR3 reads TGTGCCAGCAGTTTTTTAACTTCTCTGAGCTCCTACAATGAGCAGTTCTTC. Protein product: CASSFLTSLSSYNEQFF.

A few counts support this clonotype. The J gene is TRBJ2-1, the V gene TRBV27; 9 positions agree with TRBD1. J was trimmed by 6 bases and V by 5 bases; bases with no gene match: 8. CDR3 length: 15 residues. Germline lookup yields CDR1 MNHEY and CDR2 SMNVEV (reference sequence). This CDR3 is CASSPRDRAGNEQFF. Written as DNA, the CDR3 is TGTGCCAGCAGTCCCCGGGACAGGGCGGGCAATGAGCAGTTCTTC.

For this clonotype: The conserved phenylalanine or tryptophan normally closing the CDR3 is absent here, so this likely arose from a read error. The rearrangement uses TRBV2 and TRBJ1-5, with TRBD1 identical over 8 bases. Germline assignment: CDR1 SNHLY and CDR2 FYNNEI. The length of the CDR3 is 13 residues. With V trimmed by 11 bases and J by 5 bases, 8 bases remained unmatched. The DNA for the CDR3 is TGTGCCGCAGTCCAGGACAGGGATCAGCCCCAGCATCTT. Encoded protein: CAAVQDRDQPQHL.

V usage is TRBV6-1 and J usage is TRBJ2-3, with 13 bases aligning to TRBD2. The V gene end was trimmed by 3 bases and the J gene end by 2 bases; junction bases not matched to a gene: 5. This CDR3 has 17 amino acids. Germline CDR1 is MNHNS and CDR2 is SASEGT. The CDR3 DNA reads TGTGCCAGCAGTGAGTGGGGGACTAGCGGGATCACAGATACGCAGTATTTT. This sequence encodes CASSEWGTSGITDTQYF.

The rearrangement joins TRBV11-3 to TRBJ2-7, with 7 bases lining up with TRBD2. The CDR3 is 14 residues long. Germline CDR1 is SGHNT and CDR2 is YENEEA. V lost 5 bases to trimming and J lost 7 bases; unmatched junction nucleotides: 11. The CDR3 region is CASSPYGLEGEQYF. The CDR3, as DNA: TGTGCCAGCAGCCCCTACGGACTAGAAGGGGAGCAGTACTTC.

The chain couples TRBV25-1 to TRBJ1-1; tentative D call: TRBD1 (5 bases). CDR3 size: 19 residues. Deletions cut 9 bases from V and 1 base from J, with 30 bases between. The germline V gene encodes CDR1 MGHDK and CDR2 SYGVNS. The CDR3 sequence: CASKPGLGWLRERNTEAFF. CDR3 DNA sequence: TGTGCCAGTAAACCGGGACTGGGATGGTTACGGGAAAGGAACACTGAAGCTTTCTTT.

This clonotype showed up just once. The CDR3 DNA sequence: TGTGCCAGCAGCTTTGAGGGGGTCGCAACTAATGAAAAACTGTTTTTT. Translated, it gives CASSFEGVATNEKLFF. The rearrangement joins TRBV11-2 to TRBJ1-4, with D possibly being TRBD1 (6 bases). The CDR3 spans 16 residues. Trimming removed 3 bases from V and 0 bases from J, with 11 bases in between. The germline gives CDR1 SGHAT, CDR2 FQNNGV.

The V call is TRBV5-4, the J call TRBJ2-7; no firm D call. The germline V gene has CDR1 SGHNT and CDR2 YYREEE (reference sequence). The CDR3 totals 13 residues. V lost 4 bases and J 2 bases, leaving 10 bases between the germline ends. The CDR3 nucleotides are TGTGCCAGCAGCGATGGGCCTCCCTACGAGCAGTACGTC. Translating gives CASSDGPPYEQYV.

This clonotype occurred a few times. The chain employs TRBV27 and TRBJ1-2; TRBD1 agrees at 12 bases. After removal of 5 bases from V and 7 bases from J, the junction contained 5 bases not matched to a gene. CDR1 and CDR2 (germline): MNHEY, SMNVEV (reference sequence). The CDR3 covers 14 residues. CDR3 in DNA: TGTGCCAGCAGTCCGGGACAGGGGGCGCGTGGCTACACCTTC. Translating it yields CASSPGQGARGYTF.

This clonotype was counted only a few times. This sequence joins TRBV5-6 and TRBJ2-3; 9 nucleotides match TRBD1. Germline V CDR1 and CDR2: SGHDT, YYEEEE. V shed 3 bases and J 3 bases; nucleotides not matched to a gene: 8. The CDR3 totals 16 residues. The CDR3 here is CASSSTRDRATDTQYF. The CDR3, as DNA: TGTGCCAGCAGCTCCACCCGGGACAGGGCAACAGATACGCAGTATTTT. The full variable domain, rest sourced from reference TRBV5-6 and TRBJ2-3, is DAGVTQSPTHLIKTRGQQVTLRCSPKSGHDTVSWYQQALGQGPQFIFQYYEEEERQRGNFPDRFSGHQFPNYSSELNVNALLLGDSALYLCASSSTRDRATDTQYFGPGTRLTVL.

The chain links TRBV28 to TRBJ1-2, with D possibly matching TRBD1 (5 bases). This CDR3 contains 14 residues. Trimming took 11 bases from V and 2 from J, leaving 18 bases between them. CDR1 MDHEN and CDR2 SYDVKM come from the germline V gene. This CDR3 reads CAHRGERGNYGYTF. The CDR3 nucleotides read TGTGCCCACCGAGGGGAACGGGGAAACTATGGCTACACCTTC.